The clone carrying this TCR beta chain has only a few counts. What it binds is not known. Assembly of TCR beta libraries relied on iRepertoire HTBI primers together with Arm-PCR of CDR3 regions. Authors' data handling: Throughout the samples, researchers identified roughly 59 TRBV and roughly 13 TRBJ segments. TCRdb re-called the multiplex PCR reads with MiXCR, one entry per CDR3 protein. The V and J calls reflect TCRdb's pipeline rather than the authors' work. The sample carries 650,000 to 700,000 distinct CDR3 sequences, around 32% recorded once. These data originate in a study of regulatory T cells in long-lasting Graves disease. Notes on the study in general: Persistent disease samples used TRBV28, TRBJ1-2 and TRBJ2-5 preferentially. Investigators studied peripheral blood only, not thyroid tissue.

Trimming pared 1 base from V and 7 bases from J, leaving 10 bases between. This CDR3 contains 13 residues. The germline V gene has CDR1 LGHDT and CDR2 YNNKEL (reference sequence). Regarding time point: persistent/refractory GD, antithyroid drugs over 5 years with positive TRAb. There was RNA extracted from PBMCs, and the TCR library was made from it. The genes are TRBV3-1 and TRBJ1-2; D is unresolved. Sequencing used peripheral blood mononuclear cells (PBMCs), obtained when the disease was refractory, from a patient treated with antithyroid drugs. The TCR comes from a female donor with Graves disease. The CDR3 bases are TGTGCCAGCAGCCAAGCTCGTAATGGTGGCTACACCTTC. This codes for CASSQARNGGYTF.